The clone carrying this T cell receptor (beta chain) was observed a handful of times. As yet, its antigen is unknown. These data are taken from a study of CD8 T cells in ankylosing spondylitis. Findings of the study overall: Seemingly distinctive of ankylosing spondylitis blood was a TCR beta motif formed by eight highly homologous variants. Disease-associated clonotypes exhibited CD8+ identity and were relatively infrequent in peripheral blood. Reportedly, significant enrichment of disease-linked clones occurred in matched ankylosing spondylitis synovial fluid. Certain motif variants had earlier appeared in reactive arthritis synovial fluid and blood.

Construction of TCR beta libraries was performed using quantitative 5'-RACE with molecular barcodes. TCRdb redid the calling of the 5' RACE reads with MiXCR, one entry per CDR3 protein. The data contain a few hundred thousand distinct CDR3 sequences, under 25% of them singletons. Germline V gene lookup returns CDR1 KGHSH and CDR2 LQKENI. The ends were cut back, 0 bases at V and 6 bases at J, with 15 bases in the middle. The CDR3 contains 15 residues. This chain uses TRBV18 with TRBJ2-7; no clear D. This TCR was recovered from a male donor with ankylosing spondylitis. Sequenced sample: blood, either unsorted or a sorted T cell fraction (not recorded which). CDR3 sequence: CASSPPLGLFIEQYF. The CDR3 region has the DNA TGTGCCAGCTCACCACCGTTAGGGCTCTTCATCGAGCAGTACTTC. The variable domain in full, completed from reference TRBV18 and TRBJ2-7, reads NAGVMQNPRHLVRRRGQEARLRCSPMKGHSHVYWYRQLPEEGLKFMVYLQKENIIDESGMPKERFSAEFPKEGPSILRIQQVVRGDSAAYFCASSPPLGLFIEQYFGPGTRLTVT.